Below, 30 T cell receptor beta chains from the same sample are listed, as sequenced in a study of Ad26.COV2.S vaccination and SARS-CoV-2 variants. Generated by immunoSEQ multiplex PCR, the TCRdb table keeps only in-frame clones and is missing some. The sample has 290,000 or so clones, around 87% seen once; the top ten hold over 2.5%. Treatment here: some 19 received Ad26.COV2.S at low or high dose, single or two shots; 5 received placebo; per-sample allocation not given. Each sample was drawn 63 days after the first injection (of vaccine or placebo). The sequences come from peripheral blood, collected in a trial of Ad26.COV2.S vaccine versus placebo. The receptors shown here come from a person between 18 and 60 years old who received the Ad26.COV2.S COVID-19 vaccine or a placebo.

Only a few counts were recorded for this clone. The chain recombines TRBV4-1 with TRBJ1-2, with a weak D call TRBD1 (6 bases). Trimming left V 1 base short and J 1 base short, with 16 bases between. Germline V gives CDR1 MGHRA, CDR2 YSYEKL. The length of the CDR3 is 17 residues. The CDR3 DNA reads TGCGCCAGCAGCCAAGTCCGGGGGGCCCTAATTAACTATGGCTACACCTTC. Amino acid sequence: CASSQVRGALINYGYTF.

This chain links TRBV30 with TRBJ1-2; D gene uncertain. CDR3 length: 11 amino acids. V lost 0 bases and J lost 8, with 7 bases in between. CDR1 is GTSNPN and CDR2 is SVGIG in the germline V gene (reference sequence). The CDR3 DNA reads TGTGCCTGGAGTGTACATGGGGGCTACACCTTC. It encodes CAWSVHGGYTF.

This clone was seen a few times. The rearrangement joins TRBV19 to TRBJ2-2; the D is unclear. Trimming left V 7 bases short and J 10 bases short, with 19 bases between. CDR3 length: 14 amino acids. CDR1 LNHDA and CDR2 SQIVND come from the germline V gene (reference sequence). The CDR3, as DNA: TGTGCCAGTATACGGTCTTCTTCCTCTTCGGAGCTGTTTTTT. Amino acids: CASIRSSSSSELFF.

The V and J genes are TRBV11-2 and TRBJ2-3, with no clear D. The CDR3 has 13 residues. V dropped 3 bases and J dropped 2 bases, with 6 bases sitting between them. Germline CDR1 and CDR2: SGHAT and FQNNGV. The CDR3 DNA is TGTGCCAGCAGCTTCACAGTCACAGATACGCAGTATTTT. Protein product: CASSFTVTDTQYF.

The CDR3, as DNA: TGTGCCAGCAGCCCCTCCACTGAAGCTTTCTTT. It encodes CASSPSTEAFF. The chain employs TRBV7-9 and TRBJ1-1; D remains ambiguous. CDR1 SEHNR and CDR2 FQNEAQ come from the germline V gene (reference sequence). The length of the CDR3 is 11 residues. Trimming took off 5 bases at V and 4 bases at J, with 5 bases between the two ends. Looking up the rest from reference TRBV7-9 and TRBJ1-1 gives the full variable domain: DTGVSQNPRHKITKRGQNVTFRCDPISEHNRLYWYRQTLGQGPEFLTYFQNEAQLEKSRLLSDRFSAERPKGSFSTLEIQRTEQGDSAMYLCASSPSTEAFFGQGTRLTVV.

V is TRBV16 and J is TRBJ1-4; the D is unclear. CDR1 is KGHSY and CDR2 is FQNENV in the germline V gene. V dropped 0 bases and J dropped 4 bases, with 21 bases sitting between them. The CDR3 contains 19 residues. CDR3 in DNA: TGTGCCAGCAGCCAATCGGGCAGACCCACCTATGATATTAATGAAAAACTGTTTTTT. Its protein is CASSQSGRPTYDINEKLFF.

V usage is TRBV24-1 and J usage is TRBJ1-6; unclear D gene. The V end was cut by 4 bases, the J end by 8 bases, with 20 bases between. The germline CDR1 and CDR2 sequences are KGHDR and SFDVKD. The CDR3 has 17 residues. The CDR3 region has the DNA TGTGCCACCAGTGAATCAGACAACCAGATATCCCATTCACCCCTCCACTTT. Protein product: CATSESDNQISHSPLHF.

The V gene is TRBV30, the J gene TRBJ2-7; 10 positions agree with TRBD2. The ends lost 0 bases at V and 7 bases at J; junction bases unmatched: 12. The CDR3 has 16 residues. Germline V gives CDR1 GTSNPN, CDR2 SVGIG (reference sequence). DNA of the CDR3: TGTGCCTGGAGTGTACAGTACAGCGGGGGGGCTGGGGAGCAGTACTTC. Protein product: CAWSVQYSGGAGEQYF. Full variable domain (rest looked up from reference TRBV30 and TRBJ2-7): SQTIHQWPATLVQPVGSPLSLECTVEGTSNPNLYWYRQAAGRGLQLLFYSVGIGQISSEVPQNLSASRPQDRQFILSSKKLLLSDSGFYLCAWSVQYSGGAGEQYFGPGTRLTVT.

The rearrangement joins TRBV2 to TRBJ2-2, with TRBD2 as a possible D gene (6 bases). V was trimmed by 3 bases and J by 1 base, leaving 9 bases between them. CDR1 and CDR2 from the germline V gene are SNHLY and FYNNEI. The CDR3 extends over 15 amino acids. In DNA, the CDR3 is TGTGCCAGCAGTGAGATCGGGAGGAACACCGGGGAGCTGTTTTTT. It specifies CASSEIGRNTGELFF.

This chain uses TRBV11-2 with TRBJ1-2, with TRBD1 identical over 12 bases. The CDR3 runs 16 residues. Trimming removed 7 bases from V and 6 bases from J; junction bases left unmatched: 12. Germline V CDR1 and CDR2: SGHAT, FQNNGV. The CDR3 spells CASTIRPGQGAHGYTF. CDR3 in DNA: TGTGCCAGCACCATAAGACCGGGACAGGGGGCGCATGGCTACACCTTC.

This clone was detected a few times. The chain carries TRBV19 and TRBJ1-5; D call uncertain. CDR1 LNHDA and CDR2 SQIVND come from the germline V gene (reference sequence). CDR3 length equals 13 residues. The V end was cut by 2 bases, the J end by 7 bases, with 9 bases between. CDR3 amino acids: CASSIRSRQPQHF. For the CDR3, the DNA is TGTGCCAGTAGTATAAGGTCTCGACAGCCCCAGCATTTT.

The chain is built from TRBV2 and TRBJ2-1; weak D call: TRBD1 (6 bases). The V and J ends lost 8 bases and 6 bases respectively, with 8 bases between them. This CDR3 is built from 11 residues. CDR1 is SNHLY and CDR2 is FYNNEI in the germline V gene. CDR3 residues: CASQGLNEQFF. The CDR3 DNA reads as TGTGCCAGCCAGGGGCTCAATGAGCAGTTCTTC.

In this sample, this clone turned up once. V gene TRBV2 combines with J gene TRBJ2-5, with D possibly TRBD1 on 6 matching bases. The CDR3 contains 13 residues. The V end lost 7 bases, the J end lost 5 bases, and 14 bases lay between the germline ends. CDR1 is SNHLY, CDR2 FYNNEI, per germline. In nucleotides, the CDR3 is TGTGCCAGCACAGTACAGGGACGCGAGACCCAGTACTTC. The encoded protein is CASTVQGRETQYF.

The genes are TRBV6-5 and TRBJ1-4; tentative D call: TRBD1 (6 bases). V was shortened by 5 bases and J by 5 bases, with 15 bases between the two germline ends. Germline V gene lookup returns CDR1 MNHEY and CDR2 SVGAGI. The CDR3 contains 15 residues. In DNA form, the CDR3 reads TGTGCCAGCAGTCTCCGACAGGCTGGCAATGAAAAACTGTTTTTT. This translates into CASSLRQAGNEKLFF.

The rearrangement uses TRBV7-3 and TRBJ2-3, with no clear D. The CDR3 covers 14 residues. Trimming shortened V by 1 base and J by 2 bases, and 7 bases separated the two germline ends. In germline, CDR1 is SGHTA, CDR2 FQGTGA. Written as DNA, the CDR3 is TGTGCCAGCAGCTTAAAGGCCTACACAGATACGCAGTATTTT. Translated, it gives CASSLKAYTDTQYF.

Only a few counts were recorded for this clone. The CDR3 DNA is TGTGCCAGCAGTTTAGGGCACAGGGTGGCTAATGAAAAACTGTTTTTT. Translated, it gives CASSLGHRVANEKLFF. V gene TRBV6-5 combines with J gene TRBJ1-4; the D gene is possibly TRBD1 (6 bases). Germline V gene sequence: CDR1 MNHEY, CDR2 SVGAGI. The CDR3 extends over 16 amino acids. V was shortened by 4 bases and J by 3 bases, with 15 bases between the two germline ends.

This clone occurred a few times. The CDR3 spells CASSLRKGGYTF. CDR3 nucleotides: TGTGCCAGCAGCCTCCGGAAGGGTGGCTACACCTTC. The chain employs TRBV5-8 and TRBJ1-2; D gene ambiguous. The length of the CDR3 is 12 residues. The ends were cut back, 4 bases at V and 7 bases at J, with 11 bases in the middle. Germline-derived CDR1 and CDR2 are SGHTS and YDEGEE.

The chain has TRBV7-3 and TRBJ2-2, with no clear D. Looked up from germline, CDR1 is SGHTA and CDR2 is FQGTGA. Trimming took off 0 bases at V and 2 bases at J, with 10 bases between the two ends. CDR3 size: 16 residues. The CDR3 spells CASSLTPSINTGELFF. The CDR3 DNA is TGTGCCAGCAGCTTAACCCCTAGTATTAACACCGGGGAGCTGTTTTTT.

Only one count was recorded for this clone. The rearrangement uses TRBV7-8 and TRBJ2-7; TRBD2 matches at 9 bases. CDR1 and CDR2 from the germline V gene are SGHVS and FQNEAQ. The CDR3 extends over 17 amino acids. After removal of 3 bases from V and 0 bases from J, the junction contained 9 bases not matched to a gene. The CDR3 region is CASSFGRLADSSYEQYF. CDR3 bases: TGTGCCAGCAGCTTCGGAAGACTAGCGGACTCCTCCTACGAGCAGTACTTC.

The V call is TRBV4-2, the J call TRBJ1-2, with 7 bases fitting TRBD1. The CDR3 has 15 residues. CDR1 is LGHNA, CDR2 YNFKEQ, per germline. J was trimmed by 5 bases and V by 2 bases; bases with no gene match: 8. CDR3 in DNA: TGTGCCAGCAGCCAACAGAGGGACAGAGAATATGGCTACACCTTC. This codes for CASSQQRDREYGYTF.

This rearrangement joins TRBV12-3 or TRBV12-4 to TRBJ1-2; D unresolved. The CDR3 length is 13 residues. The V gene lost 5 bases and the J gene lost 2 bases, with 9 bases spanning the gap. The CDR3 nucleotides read TGTGCCAGCAGTAGGACGGCCAACTATGGCTACACCTTC. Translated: CASSRTANYGYTF.

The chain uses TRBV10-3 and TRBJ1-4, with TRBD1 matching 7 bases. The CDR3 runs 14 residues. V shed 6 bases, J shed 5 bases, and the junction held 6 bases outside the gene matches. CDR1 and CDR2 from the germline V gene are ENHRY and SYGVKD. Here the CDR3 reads CAISSGQPNEKLFF. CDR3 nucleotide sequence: TGTGCCATCAGCTCGGGACAGCCGAATGAAAAACTGTTTTTT.

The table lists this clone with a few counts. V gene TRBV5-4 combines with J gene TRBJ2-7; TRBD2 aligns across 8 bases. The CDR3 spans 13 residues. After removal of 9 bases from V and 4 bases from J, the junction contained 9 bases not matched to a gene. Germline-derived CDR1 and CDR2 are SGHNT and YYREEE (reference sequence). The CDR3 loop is CAMRGDLRYEQYF. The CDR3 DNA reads TGTGCCATGCGGGGGGATTTAAGGTACGAGCAGTACTTC.

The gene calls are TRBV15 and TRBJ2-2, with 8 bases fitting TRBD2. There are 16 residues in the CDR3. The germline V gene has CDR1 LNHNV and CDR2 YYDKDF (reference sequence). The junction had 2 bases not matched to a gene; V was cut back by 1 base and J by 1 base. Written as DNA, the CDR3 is TGTGCCACCAGCAGAGGACTAGCGCTGAACACCGGGGAGCTGTTTTTT. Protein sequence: CATSRGLALNTGELFF.

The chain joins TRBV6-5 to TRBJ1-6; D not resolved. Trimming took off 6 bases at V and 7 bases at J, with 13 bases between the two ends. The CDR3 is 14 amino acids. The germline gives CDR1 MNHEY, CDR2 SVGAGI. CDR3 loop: CASSLSRLNSPLHF. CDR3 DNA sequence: TGTGCCAGCAGCCTCTCCCGATTGAATTCACCCCTCCACTTT.

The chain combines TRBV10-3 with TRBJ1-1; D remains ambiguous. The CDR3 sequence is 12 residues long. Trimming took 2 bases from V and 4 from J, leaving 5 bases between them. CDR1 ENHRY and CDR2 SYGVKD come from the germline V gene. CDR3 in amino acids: CAISERVTEAFF. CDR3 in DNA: TGTGCCATCAGTGAGAGGGTCACTGAAGCTTTCTTT.

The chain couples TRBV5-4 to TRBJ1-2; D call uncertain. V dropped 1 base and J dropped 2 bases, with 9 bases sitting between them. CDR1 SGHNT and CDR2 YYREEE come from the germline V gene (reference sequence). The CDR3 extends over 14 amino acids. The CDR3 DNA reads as TGTGCCAGCAGCTTGAGTTGGGGAAACTATGGCTACACCTTC. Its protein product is CASSLSWGNYGYTF.

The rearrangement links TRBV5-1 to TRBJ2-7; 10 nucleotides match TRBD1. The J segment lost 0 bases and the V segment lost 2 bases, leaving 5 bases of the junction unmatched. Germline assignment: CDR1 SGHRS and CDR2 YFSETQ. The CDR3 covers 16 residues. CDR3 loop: CASSFGRDRGSYEQYF. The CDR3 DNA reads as TGCGCCAGCAGCTTTGGGAGGGACAGGGGCTCCTACGAGCAGTACTTC. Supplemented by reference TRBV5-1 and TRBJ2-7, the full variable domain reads KAGVTQTPRYLIKTRGQQVTLSCSPISGHRSVSWYQQTPGQGLQFLFEYFSETQRNKGNFPGRFSGRQFSNSRSEMNVSTLELGDSALYLCASSFGRDRGSYEQYFGPGTRLTVT.

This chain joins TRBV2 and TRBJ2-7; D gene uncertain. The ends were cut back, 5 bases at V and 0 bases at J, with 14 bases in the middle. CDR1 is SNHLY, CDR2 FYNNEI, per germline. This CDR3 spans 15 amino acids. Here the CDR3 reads CASSQFQLGSYEQYF. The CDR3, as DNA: TGTGCCAGCAGTCAATTCCAGCTGGGCTCCTACGAGCAGTACTTC.

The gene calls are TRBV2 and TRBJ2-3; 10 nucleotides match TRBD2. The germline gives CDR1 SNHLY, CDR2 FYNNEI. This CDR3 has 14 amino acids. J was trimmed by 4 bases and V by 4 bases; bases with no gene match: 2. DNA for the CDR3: TGTGCCAGCAGTGTAGCGGGGGGTCCAGATACGCAGTATTTT. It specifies CASSVAGGPDTQYF.